Sequencing of this T cell receptor (beta chain) was carried out in a study of human T cells and chemical hapten exposure. Study-wide points: Alopecia affecting every donor means their immune response may not match healthy people's.

With respect to this clonotype: The antigen is undetermined.

The time point denotes: pre-sensitization, week 0. Treatment indicated: therapeutic diphenylcyclopropenone sensitization with weekly scalp DPC. Donors, patients with alopecia ranging from 18 to 70 years old and judged suitable for DPC, provided samples. Unique molecular identifiers were linked by the library to individual cDNA molecules. TCRdb passed the RACE reads through MiXCR, listing each CDR3 protein once. The data show 300,000 to 450,000 distinct CDR3 sequences, approximately 5% seen once. CDR3 size: 15 residues. V was clipped by 5 bases and J by 1 base, with 12 bases between them. This chain uses TRBV12-3 or TRBV12-4 with TRBJ1-3; unclear D gene. The material was whole blood, obtained in connection with sensitization to the hapten diphenylcyclopropenone (DPC). The TCR sequence derives from a woman aged 18-35 years with alopecia areata. Some clones in this sample may be carry-over from other donors' samples. This CDR3 reads CASSPLAVSGNTIYF. The CDR3 bases are TGTGCCAGCAGTCCGCTTGCGGTATCTGGAAACACCATATATTTT.